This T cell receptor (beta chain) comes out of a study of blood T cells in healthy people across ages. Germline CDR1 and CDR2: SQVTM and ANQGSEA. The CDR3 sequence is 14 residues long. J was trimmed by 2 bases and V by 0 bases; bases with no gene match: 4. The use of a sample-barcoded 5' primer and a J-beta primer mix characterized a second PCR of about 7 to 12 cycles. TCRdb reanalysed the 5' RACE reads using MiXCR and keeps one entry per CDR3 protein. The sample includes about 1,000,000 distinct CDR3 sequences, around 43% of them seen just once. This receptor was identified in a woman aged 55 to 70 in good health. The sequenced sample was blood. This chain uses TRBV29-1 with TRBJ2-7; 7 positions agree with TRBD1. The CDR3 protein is CSVEEAGGAYEQYF. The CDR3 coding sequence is TGCAGCGTTGAAGAGGCAGGGGGAGCCTACGAGCAGTACTTC.